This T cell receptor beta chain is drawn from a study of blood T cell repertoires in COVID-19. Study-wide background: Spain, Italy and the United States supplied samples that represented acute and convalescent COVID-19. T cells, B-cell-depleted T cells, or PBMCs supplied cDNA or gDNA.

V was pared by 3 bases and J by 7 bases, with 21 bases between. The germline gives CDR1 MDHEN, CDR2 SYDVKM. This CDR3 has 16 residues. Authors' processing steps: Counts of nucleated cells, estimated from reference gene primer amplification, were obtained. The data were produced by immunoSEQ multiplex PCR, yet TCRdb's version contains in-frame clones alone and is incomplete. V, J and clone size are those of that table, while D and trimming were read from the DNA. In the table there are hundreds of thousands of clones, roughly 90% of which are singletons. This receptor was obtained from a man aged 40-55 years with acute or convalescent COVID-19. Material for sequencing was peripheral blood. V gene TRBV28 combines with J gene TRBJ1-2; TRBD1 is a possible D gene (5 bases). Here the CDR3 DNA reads TGTGCCAGCAGTTTGGGGCGGGGCCCCGCCTTGGCTGGCTACACCTTC. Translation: CASSLGRGPALAGYTF.